This T cell receptor beta chain is from a study of CD8 T cells in Susac syndrome. The RNA, about 0.5 to 1 ug, was put through reverse transcription using random hexamers. From the immunoSEQ multiplex PCR reads, TCRdb called clonotypes with MiXCR, one entry per CDR3 protein. The sample has approximately 190,000 distinct CDR3 sequences; almost 96% are singletons. Input material: CD4+ T cells from PBMCs. The TCR sequence derives from a human donor with Susac syndrome.

The CDR3 loop reads CASSPTGVTSTDTQYF. The CDR3 nucleotides read TGTGCCAGCAGCCCGACAGGGGTGACTAGCACAGATACGCAGTATTTT. The V call is TRBV27, the J call TRBJ2-3; 8 nucleotides align to TRBD1. The J segment lost 0 bases and the V segment lost 6 bases, leaving 8 bases of the junction unmatched. This CDR3 region has 16 residues. Germline CDR1 MNHEY, CDR2 SMNVEV (reference sequence).